The clone carrying this T cell receptor (beta chain) was seen a single time. Its cognate antigen is unknown. A single base separates this from a much larger clone, so it may be a read error. TCR alpha and beta CDR3 regions were amplified from RNA using iRepertoire nested multiplex PCR. For one-step reverse transcription and amplification, roughly 95-450 ng of tissue mRNA or PBMC total RNA was used. TCRdb re-derived calls from the multiplex PCR reads in MiXCR, one entry per CDR3 protein. The data show approximately 130,000 distinct CDR3 sequences, around 23% seen once. This sample was taken from a study of glioma-infiltrating T cells. Whole-study findings and limits: Gliomas, especially low-grade, showed above-expected tissue-blood divergence; non-neoplastic patients showed below. Very few CDR3 sequences were shared between tissue and blood.

The sample consisted of glioma tissue, nonneoplastic brain tissue, or PBMCs (not recorded which). The sequence was obtained from a human donor with low-grade glioma or glioblastoma, undergoing nonglioma brain surgery, or in good health (not recorded which).

The CDR3 here is CASGPPGLISYEQYV. DNA of the CDR3: TGTGCCAGCGGTCCCCCCGGGCTTATCTCATACGAGCAGTACGTC. The chain joins TRBV6-2 or TRBV6-3 to TRBJ2-7; D gene ambiguous. Between the trimmed V and J ends, which lost 8 bases and 4 bases, there was a span of 21 bases. Germline CDR1 and CDR2: MNHEY and SVGEGT. This CDR3 has 15 residues.